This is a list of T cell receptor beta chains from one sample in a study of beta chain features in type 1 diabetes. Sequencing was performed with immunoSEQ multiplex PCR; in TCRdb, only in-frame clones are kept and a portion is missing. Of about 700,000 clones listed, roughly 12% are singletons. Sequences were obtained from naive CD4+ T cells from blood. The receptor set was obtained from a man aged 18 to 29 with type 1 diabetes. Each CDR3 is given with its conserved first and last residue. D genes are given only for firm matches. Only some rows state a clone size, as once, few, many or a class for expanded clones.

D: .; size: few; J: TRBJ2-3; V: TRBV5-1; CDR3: CASSLGLERTDTQYF; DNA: TGCGCCAGCAGCTTGGGGTTGGAGAGAACAGATACGCAGTATTTT
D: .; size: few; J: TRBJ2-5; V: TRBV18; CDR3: CASSPPGVETQYF; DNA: TGTGCCAGCTCACCACCAGGCGTGGAGACCCAGTACTTC
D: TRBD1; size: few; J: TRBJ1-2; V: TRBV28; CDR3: CASIAPGDSALYGYTF; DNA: TGTGCCAGCATAGCCCCGGGGGACAGTGCCCTCTATGGCTACACCTTC
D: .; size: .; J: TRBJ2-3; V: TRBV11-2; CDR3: CASSSGPRDTDTQYF; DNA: TGTGCCAGCAGCTCCGGGCCCCGGGATACAGATACGCAGTATTTT
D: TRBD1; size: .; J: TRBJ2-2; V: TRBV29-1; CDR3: CSVPKGTGDTGELFF; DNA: TGCAGCGTTCCTAAGGGGACAGGGGATACCGGGGAGCTGTTTTTT
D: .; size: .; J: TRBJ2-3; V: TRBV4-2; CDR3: CASSQESTAGATDTQYF; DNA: TGTGCCAGCAGCCAAGAGAGTACGGCAGGCGCCACAGATACGCAGTATTTT
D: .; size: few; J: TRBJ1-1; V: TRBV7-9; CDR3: CASSLATTRAFF; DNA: TGTGCCAGCAGCTTAGCTACCACGAGGGCTTTCTTT
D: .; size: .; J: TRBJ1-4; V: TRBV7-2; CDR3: CASSLGITNGNEKLFF; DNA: TGTGCCAGCAGCTTAGGGATCACGAACGGCAATGAAAAACTGTTTTTT
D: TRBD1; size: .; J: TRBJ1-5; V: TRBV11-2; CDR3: CASSSLTGGSNNQPQHF; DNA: TGTGCCAGCAGCTCTCTGACAGGGGGCTCCAACAATCAGCCCCAGCATTTT
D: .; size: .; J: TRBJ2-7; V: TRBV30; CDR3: CAWSHRVGSYEQYF; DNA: TGTGCCTGGAGTCACAGGGTAGGGTCCTACGAGCAGTACTTC
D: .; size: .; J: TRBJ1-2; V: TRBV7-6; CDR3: CASSLALTGTPIRTF; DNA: TGTGCCAGCAGCTTAGCGCTCACAGGGACCCCCATCCGCACCTTC
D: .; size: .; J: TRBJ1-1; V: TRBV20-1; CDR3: CSARGTVTAFF; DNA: TGCAGTGCTAGGGGAACAGTAACAGCTTTCTTT
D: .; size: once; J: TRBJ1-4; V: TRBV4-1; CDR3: CASSQLVPFATNEKLFF; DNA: TGCGCCAGCAGCCAATTGGTCCCTTTTGCAACTAATGAAAAACTGTTTTTT
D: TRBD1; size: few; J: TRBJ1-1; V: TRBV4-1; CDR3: CASSLPGQGKSGTEAFF; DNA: TGCGCCAGCAGCCTTCCGGGACAGGGTAAAAGTGGCACTGAAGCTTTCTTT
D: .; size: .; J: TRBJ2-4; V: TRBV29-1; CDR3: CSVKGPRTDIQYF; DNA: TGCAGCGTTAAGGGACCCCGCACGGACATTCAGTACTTC
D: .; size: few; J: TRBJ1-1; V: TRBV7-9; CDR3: CASRTGTGNTEAFF; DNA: TGTGCCAGCAGAACCGGGACGGGAAACACTGAAGCTTTCTTT
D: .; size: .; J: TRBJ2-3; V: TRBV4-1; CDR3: CASSQDWGPSGDTQYF; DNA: TGCGCCAGCAGCCAAGATTGGGGCCCCAGCGGAGATACGCAGTATTTT
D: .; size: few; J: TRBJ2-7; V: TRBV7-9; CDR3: CASSSTLDSEQYF; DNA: TGTGCCAGCAGCTCTACCCTGGACAGCGAGCAGTACTTC
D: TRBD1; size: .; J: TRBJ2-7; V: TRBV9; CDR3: CASSATGSQREQYF; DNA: TGTGCCAGCAGCGCGACAGGGTCCCAGAGGGAGCAGTACTTC
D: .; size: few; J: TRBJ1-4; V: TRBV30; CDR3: CAWSRGSLTNEKLFF; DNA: TGTGCCTGGAGTCGGGGGAGCCTAACTAATGAAAAACTGTTTTTT
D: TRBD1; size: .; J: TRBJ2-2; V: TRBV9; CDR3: CASSAAGQGNTGELFF; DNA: TGTGCCAGCAGCGCGGCGGGACAGGGGAACACCGGGGAGCTGTTTTTT
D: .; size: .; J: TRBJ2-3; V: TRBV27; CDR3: CASSMTRADTQYF; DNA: TGTGCCAGCAGTATGACTAGGGCAGATACGCAGTATTTT
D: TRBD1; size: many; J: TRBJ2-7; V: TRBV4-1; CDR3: CASSQAPGQLYEQYF; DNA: TGCGCCAGCAGCCAAGCCCCGGGACAGCTCTACGAGCAGTACTTC
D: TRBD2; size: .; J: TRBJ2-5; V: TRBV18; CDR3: CASSTTLAGVETQYF; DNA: TGTGCCAGCTCAACGACGCTAGCGGGGGTGGAGACCCAGTACTTC
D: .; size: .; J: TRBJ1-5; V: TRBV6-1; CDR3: CASSETPGASNQPQHF; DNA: TGTGCCAGCAGTGAGACCCCAGGGGCGAGCAATCAGCCCCAGCATTTT
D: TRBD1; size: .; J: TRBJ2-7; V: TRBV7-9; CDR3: CASSSLRQGAYEQYF; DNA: TGTGCCAGCAGCTCTCTCCGACAGGGGGCTTACGAGCAGTACTTC
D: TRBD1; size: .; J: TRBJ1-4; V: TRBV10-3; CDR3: CAISLQGIELFF; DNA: TGTGCCATCAGTTTACAGGGGATCGAACTGTTTTTT
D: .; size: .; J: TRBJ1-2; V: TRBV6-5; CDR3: CAIRGDYGYTF; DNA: TGTGCCATCAGGGGCGACTATGGCTACACCTTC
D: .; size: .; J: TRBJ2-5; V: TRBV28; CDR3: CATGRPGTGETQYF; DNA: TGTGCCACCGGACGTCCCGGGACGGGCGAGACCCAGTACTTC
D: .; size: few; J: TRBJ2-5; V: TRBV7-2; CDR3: CASSLESGEETQYF; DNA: TGTGCCAGCAGCTTAGAATCGGGGGAAGAGACCCAGTACTTC
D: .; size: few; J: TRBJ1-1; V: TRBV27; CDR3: CASRIQGTMNTEAFF; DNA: TGTGCCAGCAGGATACAGGGCACCATGAACACTGAAGCTTTCTTT
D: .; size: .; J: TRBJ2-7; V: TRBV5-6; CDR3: CASSWGYPSYEQYF; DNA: TGTGCCAGCAGCTGGGGCTATCCCTCCTACGAGCAGTACTTC
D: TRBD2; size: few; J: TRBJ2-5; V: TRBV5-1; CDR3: CASSLGLASEETQYF; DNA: TGCGCCAGCAGCCTCGGACTAGCGTCAGAGGAGACCCAGTACTTC
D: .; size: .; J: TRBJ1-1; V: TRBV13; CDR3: CASSFVRAGWMRTEAFF; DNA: TGTGCCAGCAGCTTCGTCAGGGCAGGATGGATGAGGACTGAAGCTTTCTTT
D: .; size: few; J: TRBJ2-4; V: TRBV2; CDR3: CASNEGVLAKNIQYF; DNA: TGTGCCAGCAACGAAGGGGTATTGGCCAAAAACATTCAGTACTTC
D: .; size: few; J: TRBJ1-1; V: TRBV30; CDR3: CAWTRTTIGGTEAFF; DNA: TGTGCCTGGACACGCACTACAATAGGAGGCACTGAAGCTTTCTTT
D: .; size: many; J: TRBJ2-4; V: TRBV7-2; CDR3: CASSLAGPIAF; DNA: TGTGCCAGCAGCTTAGCGGGGCCGATTGCCTTC
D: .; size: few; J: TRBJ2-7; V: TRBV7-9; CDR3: CASSRIGLQYF; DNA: TGTGCCAGCAGCCGGATAGGGTTGCAGTACTTC
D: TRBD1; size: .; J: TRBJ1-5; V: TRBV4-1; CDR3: CASSQEGGGSQPQHF; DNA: TGCGCCAGCAGCCAAGAAGGAGGGGGCTCTCAGCCCCAGCATTTT
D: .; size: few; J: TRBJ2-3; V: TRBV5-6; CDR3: CASSTGTLGDTQYF; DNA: TGTGCCAGCAGCACCGGGACTCTCGGGGATACGCAGTATTTT
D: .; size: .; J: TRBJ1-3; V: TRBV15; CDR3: CATSWNGDTIYF; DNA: TGTGCCACCAGCTGGAATGGGGACACCATATATTTT
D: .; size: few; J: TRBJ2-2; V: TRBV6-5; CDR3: CASRKGEWTGELFF; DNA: TGTGCCAGTCGCAAGGGGGAGTGGACCGGGGAGCTGTTTTTT
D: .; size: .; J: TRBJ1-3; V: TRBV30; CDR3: CAWSSGTGNTIYF; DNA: TGTGCCTGGAGCTCTGGGACTGGAAACACCATATATTTT
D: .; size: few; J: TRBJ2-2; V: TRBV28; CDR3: CATTSSNTGELFF; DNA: TGTGCCACAACTAGTTCGAACACCGGGGAGCTGTTTTTT
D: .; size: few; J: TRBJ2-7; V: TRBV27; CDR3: CASRTGTAGYEQYF; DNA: TGTGCCAGCAGGACCGGGACCGCGGGGTACGAGCAGTACTTC
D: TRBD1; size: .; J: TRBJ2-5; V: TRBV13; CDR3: CASSFPPGTEETQYF; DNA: TGTGCCAGCAGCTTTCCACCCGGGACAGAAGAGACCCAGTACTTC
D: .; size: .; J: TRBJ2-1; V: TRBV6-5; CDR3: CASMNVGSEQFF; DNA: TGTGCCAGCATGAACGTAGGGAGTGAGCAGTTCTTC
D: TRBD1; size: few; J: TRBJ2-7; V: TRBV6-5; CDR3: CASSYWDRHYEQYF; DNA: TGTGCCAGCAGTTATTGGGACAGGCACTACGAGCAGTACTTC
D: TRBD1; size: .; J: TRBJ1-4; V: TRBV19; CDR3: CASNRGNEKLFF; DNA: TGTGCCAGTAACAGGGGTAATGAAAAACTGTTTTTT
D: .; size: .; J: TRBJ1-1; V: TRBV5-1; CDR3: CASCQGGTQNTEAFF; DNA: TGCGCCAGCTGCCAGGGCGGGACCCAGAACACTGAAGCTTTCTTT
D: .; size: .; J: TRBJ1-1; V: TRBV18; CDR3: CASSPRDGEAFF; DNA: TGTGCCAGCTCACCACGCGATGGGGAAGCTTTCTTT
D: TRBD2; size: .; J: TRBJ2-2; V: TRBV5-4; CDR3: CASSLGLAGANTGELFF; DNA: TGTGCCAGCAGCTTGGGACTAGCGGGGGCCAACACCGGGGAGCTGTTTTTT
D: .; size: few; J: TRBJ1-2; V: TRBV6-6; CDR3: CASSYPSGGYTF; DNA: TGTGCCAGCAGTTACCCGTCCGGGGGCTACACCTTC
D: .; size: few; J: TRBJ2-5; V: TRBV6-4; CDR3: CASSRDGQETQYF; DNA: TGTGCCAGCAGTAGGGACGGCCAAGAGACCCAGTACTTC
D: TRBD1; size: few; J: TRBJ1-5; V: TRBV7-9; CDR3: CASSSSGGSGPQHF; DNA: TGTGCCAGCAGCTCTTCAGGGGGCAGCGGGCCCCAGCATTTT
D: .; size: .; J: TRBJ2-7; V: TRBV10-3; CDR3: CAISESNENPYEQYF; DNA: TGTGCCATCAGTGAGTCTAACGAGAACCCGTACGAGCAGTACTTC
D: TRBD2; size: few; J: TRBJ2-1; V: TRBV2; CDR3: CASSRASGGVGEQFF; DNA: TGTGCCAGCAGTAGGGCTAGCGGGGGCGTTGGGGAGCAGTTCTTC
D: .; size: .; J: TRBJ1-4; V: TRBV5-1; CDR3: CASSTVQGVNEKLFF; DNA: TGCGCCAGCAGCACAGTACAGGGCGTAAATGAAAAACTGTTTTTT